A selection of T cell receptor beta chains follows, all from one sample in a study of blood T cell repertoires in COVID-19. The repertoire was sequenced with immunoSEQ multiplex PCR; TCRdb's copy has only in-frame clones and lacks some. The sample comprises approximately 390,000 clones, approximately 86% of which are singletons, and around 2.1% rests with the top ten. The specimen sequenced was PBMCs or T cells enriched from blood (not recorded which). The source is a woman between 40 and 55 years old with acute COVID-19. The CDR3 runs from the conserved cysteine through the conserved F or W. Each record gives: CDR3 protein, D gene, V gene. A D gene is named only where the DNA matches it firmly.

CASSLAGEKLFF	.	TRBV12-3/TRBV12-4
CASSLDGALGNTIYF	.	TRBV5-1
CASGTTSGGADTQYF	TRBD2	TRBV5-4
CASRDRHTGELFF	TRBD1	TRBV19
CSVDSSERYGYTF	.	TRBV29-1
CASRQLAGGGYNEQFF	TRBD2	TRBV2
CASSQGPLGQGSSPLHF	TRBD1	TRBV4-1
CASSFLTGELFF	.	TRBV27
CATYSGGRSYNEQFF	TRBD2	TRBV27
CASSLDVWGHTIYF	.	TRBV7-6
CASSLQSSYNSPLHF	.	TRBV5-1
CAWSVLAGSASYEQYF	TRBD2	TRBV30
CASSQDYLAIEKETQYF	.	TRBV3-1/TRBV3-2
CASRKGTASLSNQPQHF	TRBD1	TRBV19
CASSLFRVDTEAFF	.	TRBV5-1
CASSFGQGVRFSQPQHF	.	TRBV7-8
CASSQDLNQPQHF	.	TRBV4-1